The rows below give T cell receptor beta chains drawn from one sample of a study of OX40 agonist ivuxolimab in advanced cancers. TCRdb keeps only in-frame clones here, not all; method: immunoSEQ multiplex PCR. The sample has approximately 87,000 clones, 88% seen once; the top ten hold roughly 4.5%. The source was CD4+ or CD8+ T cells sorted from blood, collected in a trial of the OX40 agonist ivuxolimab. The receptors stem from an adult with an advanced solid tumor such as melanoma, head and neck, liver or kidney cancer. CDR3s include the opening cysteine and the closing phenylalanine or tryptophan. Each record gives: CDR3 DNA, CDR3 protein, D gene, J gene, V gene, clone size. The D gene is left open where the match is weak. Size tells how often a clone was seen (once, few, many) or the class of an expanded clone, and some rows leave it out.

CDR3nt: TGTGCCAGCAGCCAAGGTATTGGAACCCCCAATCAGCCCCAGCATTTT
CDR3aa: CASSQGIGTPNQPQHF
d_gene: -
j_gene: TRBJ1-5
v_gene: TRBV28
abundance: -

CDR3nt: TGTGCCAGCAGTTACGGGGTTGTGGACACTGAAGCTTTCTTT
CDR3aa: CASSYGVVDTEAFF
d_gene: -
j_gene: TRBJ1-1
v_gene: TRBV6-5
abundance: -

CDR3nt: TGTGCCAGCACCAACGGTGTTGGGGGCATTAAAGAGACCCAGTACTTC
CDR3aa: CASTNGVGGIKETQYF
d_gene: -
j_gene: TRBJ2-5
v_gene: TRBV28
abundance: -

CDR3nt: TGTGCCAGTAGTGTGGCGCCTCTGTCTGGAAACACCATATATTTT
CDR3aa: CASSVAPLSGNTIYF
d_gene: -
j_gene: TRBJ1-3
v_gene: TRBV19
abundance: -

CDR3nt: TGTGCCAGCAGTGGGGGTGGTGGACGCGAGACCCAGTACTTC
CDR3aa: CASSGGGGRETQYF
d_gene: -
j_gene: TRBJ2-5
v_gene: TRBV2
abundance: few

CDR3nt: TGTGCCAGCAGTCAGGGGCGCGGTGGGGAGTACGAGCAGTACTTC
CDR3aa: CASSQGRGGEYEQYF
d_gene: -
j_gene: TRBJ2-7
v_gene: TRBV6-1
abundance: -

CDR3nt: TGTGCCAGCAGCGTAGGAAGCTCCTACAATGAGCAGTTCTTC
CDR3aa: CASSVGSSYNEQFF
d_gene: -
j_gene: TRBJ2-1
v_gene: TRBV9
abundance: -

CDR3nt: TGTGCCAGCAGTGATTGGGACAGGGTTCCCGAGCAGTACTTC
CDR3aa: CASSDWDRVPEQYF
d_gene: TRBD1
j_gene: TRBJ2-7
v_gene: TRBV6-1
abundance: -

CDR3nt: TGTGCCAGCAGCCCGAGCTCCTACGAGCAGTACTTC
CDR3aa: CASSPSSYEQYF
d_gene: -
j_gene: TRBJ2-7
v_gene: TRBV7-9
abundance: -

CDR3nt: TGTGCCATCAGGACCGGGACAGGGAACACCGGGGAGCTGTTTTTT
CDR3aa: CAIRTGTGNTGELFF
d_gene: TRBD1
j_gene: TRBJ2-2
v_gene: TRBV10-3
abundance: -

CDR3nt: TGTGCCAGCAGCTCTCAGGGGCCCGGTGGCTACACCTTC
CDR3aa: CASSSQGPGGYTF
d_gene: -
j_gene: TRBJ1-2
v_gene: TRBV7-6
abundance: -

CDR3nt: TGTGCCAGCACCGAGGGTGGGGGCTACGAGCAGTACTTC
CDR3aa: CASTEGGGYEQYF
d_gene: -
j_gene: TRBJ2-7
v_gene: TRBV6-1
abundance: -

CDR3nt: TGTGCCAGCAGCTCCCAGGGTTTGCGCGGCACTGAAGCTTTCTTT
CDR3aa: CASSSQGLRGTEAFF
d_gene: -
j_gene: TRBJ1-1
v_gene: TRBV7-2
abundance: -

CDR3nt: TGTGCCAGTAGTATAGATAGCGGCCTTAGCTCCTACGAGCAGTACTTC
CDR3aa: CASSIDSGLSSYEQYF
d_gene: -
j_gene: TRBJ2-7
v_gene: TRBV19
abundance: once

CDR3nt: TGTGCCAGCAGCTTATGGGGGGCGAGCAATCAGCCCCAGCATTTT
CDR3aa: CASSLWGASNQPQHF
d_gene: -
j_gene: TRBJ1-5
v_gene: TRBV7-2
abundance: once

CDR3nt: TGTGCCAGCTCACCACCGATTGACAGCCTAGCCAAAAACATTCAGTACTTC
CDR3aa: CASSPPIDSLAKNIQYF
d_gene: -
j_gene: TRBJ2-4
v_gene: TRBV18
abundance: -

CDR3nt: TGCGCCAGCAGCGAGAACAGGGATCATGGCTACACCTTC
CDR3aa: CASSENRDHGYTF
d_gene: -
j_gene: TRBJ1-2
v_gene: TRBV5-1
abundance: -

CDR3nt: TGTGCCAGCAGTGAAGGCGCAAACACCGGGGAGCTGTTTTTT
CDR3aa: CASSEGANTGELFF
d_gene: -
j_gene: TRBJ2-2
v_gene: TRBV2
abundance: -

CDR3nt: TGTGCCAGCAGCCCGACTTCTCCTAATGAGCAGTTCTTC
CDR3aa: CASSPTSPNEQFF
d_gene: -
j_gene: TRBJ2-1
v_gene: TRBV7-2
abundance: -

CDR3nt: TGTGCCAGCAGCTTAGAGGGATCCCACGAGCAGTACTTC
CDR3aa: CASSLEGSHEQYF
d_gene: -
j_gene: TRBJ2-7
v_gene: TRBV7-8
abundance: -

CDR3nt: TGTGCCAGCAGTGAAGCGCCACAGGGTCGGAAGACCCAGTACTTC
CDR3aa: CASSEAPQGRKTQYF
d_gene: -
j_gene: TRBJ2-5
v_gene: TRBV2
abundance: -

CDR3nt: TGTGCCAGCAGCTCTCAATTCTCACTAGCGGGAGCCCCCGGGGATGAGCAGTTCTTC
CDR3aa: CASSSQFSLAGAPGDEQFF
d_gene: TRBD2
j_gene: TRBJ2-1
v_gene: TRBV11-3
abundance: -

CDR3nt: TGTGCCAGCAGCCACTCCTACGAGCAGTACTTC
CDR3aa: CASSHSYEQYF
d_gene: -
j_gene: TRBJ2-7
v_gene: TRBV7-9
abundance: -

CDR3nt: TGTGCCAGTAGTATAGTCGGGGAATCGGGCTACACCTTC
CDR3aa: CASSIVGESGYTF
d_gene: -
j_gene: TRBJ1-2
v_gene: TRBV19
abundance: -

CDR3nt: TGTGCCAGCAGTTATGAGGACTACCGCGGCTACACCTTC
CDR3aa: CASSYEDYRGYTF
d_gene: -
j_gene: TRBJ1-2
v_gene: TRBV25-1
abundance: once

CDR3nt: TGTGCCAGCAGCCCGGGACTAGTCCGGTACAATGAGCAGTTCTTC
CDR3aa: CASSPGLVRYNEQFF
d_gene: TRBD2
j_gene: TRBJ2-1
v_gene: TRBV11-3
abundance: -

CDR3nt: TGTGCCAGCAGCTTAGTTCTAGCGGTAAACCAAGAGACCCAGTACTTC
CDR3aa: CASSLVLAVNQETQYF
d_gene: TRBD2
j_gene: TRBJ2-5
v_gene: TRBV11-2
abundance: -

CDR3nt: TGTGCCAGCAGTTTCGACGGAAGCTCCTACAATGAGCAGTTCTTC
CDR3aa: CASSFDGSSYNEQFF
d_gene: -
j_gene: TRBJ2-1
v_gene: TRBV27
abundance: few

CDR3nt: TGTGCCAGCAGCTTGACAGGATACTCCTACGAGCAGTACTTC
CDR3aa: CASSLTGYSYEQYF
d_gene: -
j_gene: TRBJ2-7
v_gene: TRBV5-8
abundance: -

CDR3nt: TGTGCCAGCAGCTTTATGCTTTACGGTAGCACAGATACGCAGTATTTT
CDR3aa: CASSFMLYGSTDTQYF
d_gene: -
j_gene: TRBJ2-3
v_gene: TRBV11-2
abundance: -

CDR3nt: TGTGCCAGCAGCGCCCAACGACCGGGACTAGCTGCCACCGGGGAGCTGTTTTTT
CDR3aa: CASSAQRPGLAATGELFF
d_gene: TRBD2
j_gene: TRBJ2-2
v_gene: TRBV9
abundance: -

CDR3nt: TGTGCCAGCAGCTCGGGACTAGCGGGAAATTACGAGCAGTACTTC
CDR3aa: CASSSGLAGNYEQYF
d_gene: TRBD2
j_gene: TRBJ2-7
v_gene: TRBV7-6
abundance: -

CDR3nt: TGTGCCATGCTACGAAATACGCAGTATTTT
CDR3aa: CAMLRNTQYF
d_gene: -
j_gene: TRBJ2-3
v_gene: TRBV5-3
abundance: -

CDR3nt: TGTGCCAGCAGCCCCCAGAACACTGAAGCTTTCTTT
CDR3aa: CASSPQNTEAFF
d_gene: -
j_gene: TRBJ1-1
v_gene: TRBV5-4
abundance: -

CDR3nt: TGTGCCAGCTCACGAACGTCTCTAGGGTTCGGAGAGACCCAGTACTTC
CDR3aa: CASSRTSLGFGETQYF
d_gene: -
j_gene: TRBJ2-5
v_gene: TRBV18
abundance: -

CDR3nt: TGTGCCAGCAGCGATGGAACCGGGAGCGGGGATAGCAATCAGCCCCAGCATTTT
CDR3aa: CASSDGTGSGDSNQPQHF
d_gene: -
j_gene: TRBJ1-5
v_gene: TRBV21-1
abundance: few

CDR3nt: TGCAGCGTTGTGAAGGGGACAGGCTGGGGAGAGACCCAGTACTTC
CDR3aa: CSVVKGTGWGETQYF
d_gene: TRBD1
j_gene: TRBJ2-5
v_gene: TRBV29-1
abundance: -